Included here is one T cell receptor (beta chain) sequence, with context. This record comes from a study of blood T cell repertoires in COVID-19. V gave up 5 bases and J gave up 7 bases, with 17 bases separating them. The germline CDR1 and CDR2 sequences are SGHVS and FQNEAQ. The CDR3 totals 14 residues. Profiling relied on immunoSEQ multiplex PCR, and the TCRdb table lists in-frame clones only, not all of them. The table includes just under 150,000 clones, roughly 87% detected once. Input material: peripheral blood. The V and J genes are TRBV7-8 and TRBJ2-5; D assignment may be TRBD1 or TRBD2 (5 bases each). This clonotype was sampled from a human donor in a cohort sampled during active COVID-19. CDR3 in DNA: TGTGCCAGCAGCCGAGGGACCCTAGGGGTGACCCAGTACTTC. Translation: CASSRGTLGVTQYF. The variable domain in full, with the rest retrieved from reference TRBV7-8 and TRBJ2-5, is GAGVSQSPRYKVAKRGQDVALRCDPISGHVSLFWYQQALGQGPEFLTYFQNEAQLDKSGLPSDRFFAERPEGSVSTLKIQRTQQEDSAVYLCASSRGTLGVTQYFGPGTRLLVL.